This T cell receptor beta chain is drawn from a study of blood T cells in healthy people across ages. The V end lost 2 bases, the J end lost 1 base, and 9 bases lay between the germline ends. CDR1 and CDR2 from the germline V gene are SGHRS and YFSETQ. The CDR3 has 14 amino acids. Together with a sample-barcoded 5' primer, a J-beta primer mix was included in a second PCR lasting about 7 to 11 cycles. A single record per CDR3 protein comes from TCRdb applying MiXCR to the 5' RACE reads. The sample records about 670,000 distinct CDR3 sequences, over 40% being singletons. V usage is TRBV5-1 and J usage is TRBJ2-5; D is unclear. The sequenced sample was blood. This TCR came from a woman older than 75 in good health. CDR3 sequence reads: CASSLALIQETQYF. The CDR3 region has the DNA TGCGCCAGCAGCTTAGCACTAATCCAAGAGACCCAGTACTTC.